Shown below are 11 T cell receptor beta chains from a single sample sequenced in a study of metastatic and nonmetastatic thyroid tumors. No treatment had been given to any patient before thyroid surgery. MiXCR re-clonotyped the PCR reads for TCRdb. The repertoire has 35,000 to 55,000 clones, around 2.9% of them found once; the top ten carry 10%. Specimen: blood. These receptors were taken from a female donor with papillary thyroid cancer or a benign thyroid nodule (not recorded which). Some clones in this sample may be carry-over from other donors' samples.

This clone was observed a few times. V and J are TRBV11-3 and TRBJ2-3; TRBD1 is a possible D gene (6 bases). Per germline, CDR1 SGHNT and CDR2 YENEEA. The CDR3 has 14 residues. The ends were cut back, 6 bases at V and 3 bases at J, with 13 bases in the middle. CDR3 nucleotides: TGTGCCAGCAGACCACAGGGAATTACAGATACGCAGTATTTT. Encoded protein: CASRPQGITDTQYF. Using reference TRBV11-3 and TRBJ2-3 for the parts outside the CDR3, the full variable domain is EAGVVQSPRYKIIEKKQPVAFWCNPISGHNTLYWYLQNLGQGPELLIRYENEEAVDDSQLPKDRFSAERLKGVDSTLKIQPAELGDSAVYLCASRPQGITDTQYFGPGTRLTVL.

This clone was seen only a few times. This sequence joins TRBV10-2 and TRBJ2-5, with D hard to call. Germline CDR1 is WSHSY and CDR2 is SAAADI. V was clipped by 6 bases and J by 2 bases, with 7 bases between them. This CDR3 is 12 amino acids long. CDR3 DNA sequence: TGCGCCAGCAGGGGCTCACAAGAGACCCAGTACTTC. Encoded protein: CASRGSQETQYF.

V usage is TRBV10-3 and J usage is TRBJ2-7; D uncertain. CDR1 and CDR2 (germline): ENHRY, SYGVKD. The CDR3 loop spans 12 amino acids. Trimming cost V 4 bases and J 2 bases, with 6 bases left between them. The CDR3 DNA sequence: TGTGCCATCAGTGTTGCTACCTACGAGCAGTACTTC. Amino acid sequence: CAISVATYEQYF.

Ten or more counts support this clone. The chain combines TRBV3-1 with TRBJ1-1, with D possibly being TRBD1 (6 bases). Germline V CDR1 and CDR2: LGHDT, YNNKEL (reference sequence). The CDR3 totals 14 residues. The ends were cut back, 2 bases at V and 3 bases at J, with 10 bases in the middle. Here the CDR3 DNA reads TGTGCCAGCAGCCAACGGGGGGCGTACACTGAAGCTTTCTTT. Its protein is CASSQRGAYTEAFF.

This clone was found a few times. The chain recombines TRBV15 with TRBJ2-1, with D possibly matching TRBD1 (6 bases). The CDR3 consists of 14 residues. Trimming pared 0 bases from V and 4 bases from J, leaving 7 bases between. CDR1 is LNHNV, CDR2 YYDKDF, per germline (reference sequence). The DNA of the CDR3 is TGTGCCACCAGCAGAGATCAGGGGTACAATGAGCAGTTCTTC. Its protein product is CATSRDQGYNEQFF.

This clone was counted at least ten times. The J gene is TRBJ2-7, the V gene TRBV7-8; 7 nucleotides agree with TRBD2. Germline assignment: CDR1 SGHVS and CDR2 FQNEAQ. The junction had 6 bases not matched to a gene; V was cut back by 4 bases and J by 3 bases. The CDR3 sequence is 14 residues long. CDR3 DNA sequence: TGTGCCAGCAGCTCTCGGGACTACAACTACGAGCAGTACTTC. Translating it yields CASSSRDYNYEQYF.

In its sample, this clone was seen a few times. This chain uses TRBV10-3 with TRBJ2-7; the D gene is possibly TRBD1 (6 bases). V was clipped by 2 bases and J by 0 bases, with 11 bases between them. CDR1 and CDR2 (germline): ENHRY, SYGVKD. This CDR3 region has 15 residues. Written as DNA, the CDR3 is TGTGCCATCAGTGAGGGACAGACTTACTCCTACGAGCAGTACTTC. Translated: CAISEGQTYSYEQYF.

This clone was observed many times. The V and J genes are TRBV6-2 or TRBV6-3 and TRBJ2-7; 8 bases map to TRBD2. Germline values: CDR1 MNHEY, CDR2 SVGEGT. J gave up 4 bases and V 8 bases, and 10 bases lay outside the gene matches. The CDR3 contains 14 residues. In DNA form, the CDR3 reads TGTGCCAGCGCCGGGAGGGCCAGTTCGTACGAGCAGTACTTC. It specifies CASAGRASSYEQYF.

This clone was seen many times. This rearrangement joins TRBV24-1 to TRBJ2-1; 10 positions agree with TRBD1. Germline CDR1 KGHDR, CDR2 SFDVKD. The CDR3 runs to 15 residues. The J segment lost 4 bases and the V segment lost 4 bases, leaving 3 bases of the junction unmatched. This CDR3 reads CATSDGTGAYNEQFF. In DNA form, the CDR3 reads TGTGCCACCAGTGACGGGACAGGGGCTTACAATGAGCAGTTCTTC.

This clone was seen at least ten times. Other DNA sequences in the sample encode the same CDR3. This chain connects TRBV5-1 to TRBJ2-1; D might be TRBD2 (5 bases). CDR3 length: 14 residues. Germline CDR1 and CDR2: SGHRS and YFSETQ. Trimming removed 0 bases at V and 6 bases at J, with 10 bases between. The CDR3 loop reads CASSLGGSINEQFF. The CDR3 DNA sequence: TGCGCCAGCAGCTTGGGCGGGTCAATCAATGAGCAGTTCTTC.

The chain joins TRBV12-3 or TRBV12-4 to TRBJ1-1, with D possibly TRBD1 on 5 matching bases. V lost 7 bases, J lost 1 base, and 13 bases lay in between. CDR3 length: 14 amino acids. The CDR3 is CASKDGTWNTEAFF. In nucleotides, the CDR3 is TGTGCCAGCAAAGATGGGACGTGGAACACTGAAGCTTTCTTT.